This T cell receptor (beta chain) was sequenced during a study of blood T cell repertoires in COVID-19. Study-level background: COVID-19 samples, acute and convalescent, were from the United States, Italy and Spain.

In germline, CDR1 is LGHNA, CDR2 YSLEER. The CDR3 consists of 15 residues. With 1 base removed from V and 5 bases from J, the gap between germline ends came to 12 bases. As handled by the study authors: How many nucleated cells were present was estimated from reference gene primer amplification. Some clones are missing from TCRdb's copy, which holds only in-frame ones; the method was immunoSEQ multiplex PCR. V and J calls and clone size come straight from that table; D and trimming were deduced from the DNA. The data contain 100,000 or so clones, approximately 92% of them singletons. Sample: peripheral blood. This TCR was recovered from a woman in her sixties or seventies with active COVID-19. The chain employs TRBV4-3 and TRBJ2-1, with TRBD1 as a possible D gene (6 bases). CDR3 bases: TGCGCCAGCAGCCAAGCCAGGGGCATCCACAATGAGCAGTTCTTC. Translated: CASSQARGIHNEQFF.